This entry lists 18 T cell receptor beta chains sequenced from one sample in a study of vaccination effects on CD4 cells after COVID-19. Antigen-specific CD4+ T cells were expanded with viral peptide pools in the ViraFEST assay before sequencing. CD4+ T cell isolation took place after more than eight days of culture. BNT162b2 vaccine or mRNA-1273 vaccine was given to participants in two doses. Their antigen targets remain unknown. Method: immunoSEQ multiplex PCR; TCRdb's copy keeps in-frame clones and lacks some. The profile shows tens of thousands of clones, over 70% of them singletons. Here the sequenced sample was CD4+ T cells from PBMCs cultured with HCoV-OC43 spike peptides, taken after COVID-19 vaccination. Subset defined: HCoV-OC43 spike overlapping peptide pool stimulation. Receptors were obtained from a human donor who received a COVID-19 vaccine.

The chain joins TRBV5-6 to TRBJ1-1; D ambiguous. This CDR3 is built from 15 residues. From germline, CDR1 is SGHDT and CDR2 YYEEEE. V was clipped by 5 bases and J by 2 bases, with 16 bases between them. The CDR3 DNA sequence: TGTGCCAGCAGTTTTGGGGTGGGGATCAACACTGAAGCTTTCTTT. As protein: CASSFGVGINTEAFF.

CDR3 sequence: CASSLRARNQPQHF. CDR3 in DNA: TGTGCCAGCAGTTTAAGGGCCCGCAATCAGCCCCAGCATTTT. The chain couples TRBV28 to TRBJ1-5; D gene ambiguous. The CDR3 loop spans 14 amino acids. CDR1 is MDHEN and CDR2 is SYDVKM in the germline V gene. V lost 2 bases and J lost 2, with 7 bases in between.

V and J are TRBV12-3 or TRBV12-4 and TRBJ1-2, with a tentative D call TRBD1 (5 bases). The CDR3 contains 13 residues. V lost 5 bases, J lost 4 bases, and 11 bases lay in between. The CDR3 is CASSPDDSYGYTF. CDR3 DNA: TGTGCCAGCAGTCCGGACGACAGCTATGGCTACACCTTC.

The V call is TRBV10-3, the J call TRBJ1-4; D is ambiguous. CDR3 length equals 15 residues. The germline gives CDR1 ENHRY, CDR2 SYGVKD. V lost 0 bases and J lost 0, with 5 bases in between. In DNA, the CDR3 is TGTGCCATCAGTGAGTCACTCTCAACTAATGAAAAACTGTTTTTT. Protein: CAISESLSTNEKLFF.

The J gene is TRBJ2-2, the V gene TRBV19, with TRBD1 as a possible D gene (5 bases). Germline CDR1 LNHDA, CDR2 SQIVND (reference sequence). This CDR3 is 16 amino acids long. The V and J ends lost 2 bases and 1 base respectively, with 11 bases between them. CDR3 amino acids: CASSIRRTWNTGELFF. CDR3 in DNA: TGTGCCAGTAGTATAAGAAGGACATGGAACACCGGGGAGCTGTTTTTT.

V is TRBV5-1 and J is TRBJ2-6; perhaps TRBD1 as D (5 bases). Germline CDR1 reads SGHRS; CDR2 reads YFSETQ. The CDR3 is 16 residues long. V lost 4 bases to trimming and J lost 0 bases, with 11 bases between them. The DNA of the CDR3 is TGCGCCAGCAGCGCACAGGTAGCCTCTGGGGCCAACGTCCTGACTTTC. Protein sequence: CASSAQVASGANVLTF.

This clone was detected once. This chain links TRBV14 with TRBJ1-4; no clear D gene. The CDR3 loop spans 15 amino acids. V was clipped by 4 bases and J by 5 bases, with 14 bases between them. CDR1 is SGHDN, CDR2 FVKESK, per germline. The CDR3 is CASSRGRIRNEKLFF. The CDR3 DNA sequence: TGTGCCAGCAGCCGAGGCCGTATCAGAAATGAAAAACTGTTTTTT. The full variable domain, rest sourced from reference TRBV14 and TRBJ1-4, is EAGVTQFPSHSVIEKGQTVTLRCDPISGHDNLYWYRRVMGKEIKFLLHFVKESKQDESGMPNNRFLAERTGGTYSTLKVQPAELEDSGVYFCASSRGRIRNEKLFFGSGTQLSVL.

The rearrangement links TRBV7-9 to TRBJ2-1, with TRBD2 as a possible D gene (6 bases). The ends were cut back, 3 bases at V and 8 bases at J, with 8 bases in the middle. The CDR3 consists of 12 residues. The V gene's germline CDR1 is SEHNR and CDR2 FQNEAQ (reference sequence). The CDR3 bases are TGTGCCAGCAGCTTTGCTAGCGATGAGCAGTTCTTC. Translated: CASSFASDEQFF.

V usage is TRBV18 and J usage is TRBJ2-5; D remains ambiguous. The CDR3 runs to 13 residues. CDR1 is KGHSH, CDR2 LQKENI, per germline. Trimming shortened V by 5 bases and J by 2 bases, and 9 bases separated the two germline ends. Here the CDR3 reads CASSLTYQETQYF. The CDR3 nucleotides are TGTGCCAGCTCATTGACATATCAAGAGACCCAGTACTTC.

This clone was observed once. This chain joins TRBV27 and TRBJ1-3, with 7 positions matching TRBD1. There are 15 residues in the CDR3. In germline, CDR1 is MNHEY, CDR2 SMNVEV (reference sequence). Unmatched junction bases numbered 4, after V lost 5 bases and J lost 0 bases. This CDR3 is CASSARQGSGNTIYF. Here the CDR3 DNA reads TGTGCCAGCAGTGCCCGACAGGGCTCTGGAAACACCATATATTTT.

V and J are TRBV19 and TRBJ1-4; D is uncertain. Trimming stripped 7 bases from V and 7 bases from J, with 19 bases between. Germline values: CDR1 LNHDA, CDR2 SQIVND (reference sequence). The CDR3 covers 15 residues. This CDR3 is CASTPVSTSGEKLFF. The CDR3 region has the DNA TGTGCCAGTACCCCCGTCTCCACATCGGGTGAAAAACTGTTTTTT.

CDR3 sequence: CASSQITGGPGELFF. The CDR3 nucleotides read TGTGCCAGCAGCCAAATTACGGGGGGGCCCGGGGAGCTGTTTTTT. The rearrangement joins TRBV3-1 (or the pseudogene TRBV3-2) to TRBJ2-2, with 8 bases that match TRBD2. Germline V gives CDR1 LGHDT, CDR2 YNNKEL (reference sequence). The CDR3 has 15 amino acids. Losses at the gene ends were 2 bases for V and 6 bases for J; bases not matched to a gene: 5.

The rearrangement joins TRBV6-5 to TRBJ2-5; a possible D gene is TRBD2 (5 bases). The CDR3 loop spans 14 amino acids. Per germline, CDR1 MNHEY and CDR2 SVGAGI. V was trimmed by 4 bases and J by 4 bases, leaving 13 bases between them. Here the CDR3 reads CASSSGNTLETQYF. The CDR3 coding sequence is TGTGCCAGCAGTTCCGGGAATACTCTAGAGACCCAGTACTTC.

This clone appeared a few times. The rearrangement joins TRBV9 to TRBJ1-2, with D tentatively TRBD1 (5 bases). Germline lookup yields CDR1 SGDLS and CDR2 YYNGEE. The ends were cut back, 0 bases at V and 4 bases at J, with 13 bases in the middle. This CDR3 region has 15 residues. CDR3 coding DNA: TGTGCCAGCAGCGTAGCTATAGGGGCAGTCTATGGCTACACCTTC. Its translation is CASSVAIGAVYGYTF. The entire variable domain, with the rest obtained from reference TRBV9 and TRBJ1-2, is as follows: DSGVTQTPKHLITATGQRVTLRCSPRSGDLSVYWYQQSLDQGLQFLIQYYNGEERAKGNILERFSAQQFPDLHSELNLSSLELGDSALYFCASSVAIGAVYGYTFGSGTRLTVV.

The CDR3 DNA is TGTGCCAGCTCACCTCGACAGGGAGGTTCGAGCTACGAGCAGTACGTC. The encoded protein is CASSPRQGGSSYEQYV. The chain couples TRBV18 to TRBJ2-7, with D possibly TRBD1 on 7 matching bases. The CDR3 is 16 amino acids. V shed 3 bases and J shed 3 bases, with 18 bases lying between them. Germline assignment: CDR1 KGHSH and CDR2 LQKENI.

The chain joins TRBV7-2 to TRBJ2-1; D is possibly TRBD1 (5 bases). This CDR3 region has 15 residues. Germline assignment: CDR1 SGHTA and CDR2 FQGNSA. The V end lost 4 bases, the J end lost 5 bases, and 15 bases lay between the germline ends. CDR3 amino acids: CASSSRVAVHNEQFF. CDR3 in DNA: TGTGCCAGCAGCTCCAGGGTAGCAGTCCACAATGAGCAGTTCTTC.

This rearrangement joins TRBV5-1 to TRBJ1-1, with unresolved D. Trimming took off 2 bases at V and 5 bases at J, with 4 bases between the two ends. This CDR3 contains 11 residues. The germline V gene has CDR1 SGHRS and CDR2 YFSETQ. DNA of the CDR3: TGCGCCAGCAGCTTCAGGACTGAAGCTTTCTTT. This translates into CASSFRTEAFF.

This chain joins TRBV2 and TRBJ1-2; D perhaps matches TRBD1 (5 bases). In germline, CDR1 is SNHLY, CDR2 FYNNEI. The CDR3 is made up of 12 amino acids. V lost 6 bases and J 4 bases, leaving 9 bases between the germline ends. CDR3 sequence (DNA): TGTGCCAGCAGGACAGTCTCCTATGGCTACACCTTC. Its protein is CASRTVSYGYTF. The variable domain in full, completed from reference TRBV2 and TRBJ1-2, reads EPEVTQTPSHQVTQMGQEVILRCVPISNHLYFYWYRQILGQKVEFLVSFYNNEISEKSEIFDDQFSVERPDGSNFTLKIRSTKLEDSAMYFCASRTVSYGYTFGSGTRLTVV.